What follows are 5 T cell receptor beta chains derived from one specimen sequenced in a study of T cell changes during pregnancy in multiple sclerosis. Libraries were prepared by immunoSEQ multiplex PCR; TCRdb keeps only in-frame clonotypes and omits some of them. This table has roughly 42,000 clones, approximately 91% appearing once. This specimen consisted of CD4+ T cells from peripheral blood mononuclear cells, obtained in the second trimester of pregnancy. The receptors come from a female donor in good health, enrolled as a control in a pregnancy study.

This clone was recorded only once. The CDR3 protein is CASSYVGGYTEAFF. The CDR3 DNA follows: TGTGCCAGCAGTTACGTTGGGGGCTACACTGAAGCTTTCTTT. The chain couples TRBV6-5 to TRBJ1-1, with D perhaps matching TRBD1 (6 bases). Deletions cut 2 bases from V and 3 bases from J, with 10 bases between. Germline V gives CDR1 MNHEY, CDR2 SVGAGI. CDR3 length: 14 amino acids.

The gene calls are TRBV2 and TRBJ2-3; 10 bases align to TRBD2. Germline values: CDR1 SNHLY, CDR2 FYNNEI. The CDR3 has 17 amino acids. The V and J ends lost 7 bases and 2 bases, in that order; junction bases with no gene match: 12. CDR3 bases: TGTGCCAGCAAATGGCTAGCGGGGGAAGGGACCACAGATACGCAGTATTTT. It is translated as CASKWLAGEGTTDTQYF.

J is TRBJ2-7 and V is TRBV6-1, with 8 bases lining up with TRBD1. V dropped 2 bases and J dropped 3; count of bases not matched to a gene: 6. In germline, CDR1 is MNHNS, CDR2 SASEGT. The CDR3 has 15 residues. The CDR3 region is CASSESDRANYEQYF. In DNA, the CDR3 is TGTGCCAGCAGTGAATCGGACAGGGCGAACTACGAGCAGTACTTC.

The chain couples TRBV29-1 to TRBJ2-7; 8 positions match TRBD1. Germline V lookup: CDR1 SQVTM, CDR2 ANQGSEA. Trimming cost V 0 bases and J 5 bases; bases outside gene matches: 0. This CDR3 comprises 12 residues. The CDR3 region is CSVEETGDEQYF. CDR3 nucleotide sequence: TGCAGCGTTGAAGAGACAGGGGACGAGCAGTACTTC.

This chain uses TRBV15 with TRBJ2-3; 9 bases line up with TRBD2. The V gene's germline CDR1 is LNHNV and CDR2 YYDKDF (reference sequence). Trimming took 1 base from V and 2 from J; bases not matched to a gene: 4. There are 16 residues in the CDR3. CDR3 bases: TGTGCCACCAGCAGAGGTCTAGCGGGGACCACAGATACGCAGTATTTT. This translates into CATSRGLAGTTDTQYF.